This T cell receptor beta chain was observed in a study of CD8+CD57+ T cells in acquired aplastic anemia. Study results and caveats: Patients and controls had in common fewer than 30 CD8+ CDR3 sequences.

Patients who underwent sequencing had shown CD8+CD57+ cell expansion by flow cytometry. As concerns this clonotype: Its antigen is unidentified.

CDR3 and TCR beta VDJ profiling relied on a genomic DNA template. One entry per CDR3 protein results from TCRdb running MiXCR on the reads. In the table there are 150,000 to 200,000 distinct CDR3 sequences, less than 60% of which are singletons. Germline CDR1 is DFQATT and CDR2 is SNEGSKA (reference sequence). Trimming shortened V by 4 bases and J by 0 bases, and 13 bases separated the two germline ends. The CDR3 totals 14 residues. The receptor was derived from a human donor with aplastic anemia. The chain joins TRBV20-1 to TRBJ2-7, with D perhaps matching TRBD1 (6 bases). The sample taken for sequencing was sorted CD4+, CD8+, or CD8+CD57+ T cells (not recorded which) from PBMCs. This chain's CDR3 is CSAIPGGNSYEQYF. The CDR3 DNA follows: TGCAGTGCTATACCTGGGGGCAACTCCTACGAGCAGTACTTC.